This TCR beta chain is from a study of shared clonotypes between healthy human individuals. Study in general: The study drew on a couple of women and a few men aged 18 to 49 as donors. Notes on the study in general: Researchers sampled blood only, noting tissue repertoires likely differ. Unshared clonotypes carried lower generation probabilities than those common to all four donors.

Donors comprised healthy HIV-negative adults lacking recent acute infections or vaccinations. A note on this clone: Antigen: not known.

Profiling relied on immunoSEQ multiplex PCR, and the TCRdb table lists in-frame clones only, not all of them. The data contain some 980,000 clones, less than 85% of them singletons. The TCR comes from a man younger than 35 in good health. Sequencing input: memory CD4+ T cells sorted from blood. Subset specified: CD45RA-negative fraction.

The CDR3 protein is CASSPPLDIRGLSYTF. For the CDR3, the DNA is TGTGCCAGCTCACCACCGCTGGATATTCGGGGATTGAGCTACACCTTC. The gene calls are TRBV18 and TRBJ1-2; D is uncertain. Germline V gene lookup returns CDR1 KGHSH and CDR2 LQKENI. V was shortened by 0 bases and J by 9 bases, with 20 bases between the two germline ends. This CDR3 contains 16 residues.